This is a list of T cell receptor beta chains from one sample in a study of beta chain features in type 1 diabetes. TCRdb's table, derived via immunoSEQ multiplex PCR, lists solely in-frame clones and lacks some. The table records about 350,000 clones, around a fifth of them present only once. Sequencing was performed on naive CD4+ T cells from blood. These receptors all stem from a woman between 18 and 29 years old in good health. The CDR3 runs from the conserved cysteine through the conserved F or W. A D gene is named only where the DNA matches it firmly. Clone sizes are given selectively: once, few, many, or a class where the clone is expanded.

V gene: TRBV15; J gene: TRBJ1-2; D gene: -; clone size: few; CDR3 length: 13; CDR3 DNA: TGTGCCACCAGCAGAGGACACAACTATGGCTACACCTTC; CDR3 protein: CATSRGHNYGYTF
V gene: TRBV29-1; J gene: TRBJ1-2; D gene: TRBD1; clone size: -; CDR3 length: 12; CDR3 DNA: TGCAGCGTTGGGGGACAGGAGGGTGGCTACACCTTC; CDR3 protein: CSVGGQEGGYTF
V gene: TRBV5-1; J gene: TRBJ1-2; D gene: TRBD1; clone size: few; CDR3 length: 17; CDR3 DNA: TGCGCCAGCAGCTTGACGAATTTAGGACAGGAGCCCTATGGCTACACCTTC; CDR3 protein: CASSLTNLGQEPYGYTF
V gene: TRBV5-4; J gene: TRBJ2-1; D gene: TRBD2; clone size: -; CDR3 length: 15; CDR3 DNA: TGTGCCAGCAGTCCAAGCGGGAGGGTTGGGGATGAGCAGTTCTTC; CDR3 protein: CASSPSGRVGDEQFF
V gene: TRBV9; J gene: TRBJ2-2; D gene: TRBD2; clone size: -; CDR3 length: 16; CDR3 DNA: TGTGCCAGCAGCGTCGGACCGGGACTAGATTCCGGGGAGCTGTTTTTT; CDR3 protein: CASSVGPGLDSGELFF
V gene: TRBV27; J gene: TRBJ1-1; D gene: TRBD1; clone size: few; CDR3 length: 16; CDR3 DNA: TGTGCCAGAGGACCATGGGACAGGGGATCGAACACTGAAGCTTTCTTT; CDR3 protein: CARGPWDRGSNTEAFF
V gene: TRBV19; J gene: TRBJ1-2; D gene: -; clone size: few; CDR3 length: 13; CDR3 DNA: TGTGCCAGTAGTATAGAGGAGAACTATGGCTACACCTTC; CDR3 protein: CASSIEENYGYTF
V gene: TRBV4-2; J gene: TRBJ2-3; D gene: -; clone size: -; CDR3 length: 15; CDR3 DNA: TGTGCCAGCAGCCAAGCAGGTCCGAACACAGATACGCAGTATTTT; CDR3 protein: CASSQAGPNTDTQYF
V gene: TRBV9; J gene: TRBJ2-7; D gene: TRBD1; clone size: few; CDR3 length: 14; CDR3 DNA: TGTGCCAGCAGCGTAGGACAGGGGGACTACGAGCAGTACTTC; CDR3 protein: CASSVGQGDYEQYF
V gene: TRBV19; J gene: TRBJ2-3; D gene: -; clone size: few; CDR3 length: 14; CDR3 DNA: TGTGCCAGTAGTATAGGGCCTGACACAGATACGCAGTATTTT; CDR3 protein: CASSIGPDTDTQYF
V gene: TRBV7-2; J gene: TRBJ2-1; D gene: TRBD2; clone size: few; CDR3 length: 15; CDR3 DNA: TGTGCCAGCAGCCCAGACAGCGGGGGCCACAATGAGCAGTTCTTC; CDR3 protein: CASSPDSGGHNEQFF
V gene: TRBV7-2; J gene: TRBJ2-7; D gene: TRBD2; clone size: few; CDR3 length: 14; CDR3 DNA: TGTGCCAGCAGGGGGTGGGGGGGAACCTACGAGCAGTACTTC; CDR3 protein: CASRGWGGTYEQYF
V gene: TRBV5-1; J gene: TRBJ2-5; D gene: -; clone size: few; CDR3 length: 13; CDR3 DNA: TGCGCCAGCGCCTCCTGGATGCGGGAGACCCAGTACTTC; CDR3 protein: CASASWMRETQYF
V gene: TRBV7-2; J gene: TRBJ2-7; D gene: -; clone size: -; CDR3 length: 14; CDR3 DNA: TGTGCCAGCGGGTTCGGGGCGGGGGCTGGGGAGCAGTACTTC; CDR3 protein: CASGFGAGAGEQYF
V gene: TRBV18; J gene: TRBJ2-1; D gene: -; clone size: -; CDR3 length: 13; CDR3 DNA: TGTGCCAGCTCACCAGCGGGGCGGAGGGAGCAGTTCTTC; CDR3 protein: CASSPAGRREQFF
V gene: TRBV6-5; J gene: TRBJ2-7; D gene: -; clone size: -; CDR3 length: 14; CDR3 DNA: TGTGCCAGCAGTTACTCGAGCGGCTCCTACGAGCAGTACTTC; CDR3 protein: CASSYSSGSYEQYF
V gene: TRBV9; J gene: TRBJ2-7; D gene: -; clone size: -; CDR3 length: 17; CDR3 DNA: TGTGCCAGCAGCCCCCGGGGTAGCGGAGAGACGGGACCCGAGCAGTACTTC; CDR3 protein: CASSPRGSGETGPEQYF